The rows below give T cell receptor beta chains drawn from one sample of a study of a mutant IDH1 vaccine in newly diagnosed glioma. Clones were sequenced by immunoSEQ multiplex PCR, and TCRdb holds only the in-frame ones, with some missing. The sample yields 15,000 to 20,000 clones, roughly 95% seen once. Sequenced material: peripheral blood mononuclear cells (PBMCs), taken from a glioma patient treated with radiotherapy, temozolomide or both. These receptors originate from a woman younger than 30 with glioma. Some clones in this sample may be carry-over from other donors' samples. The CDR3 runs from the conserved cysteine through the conserved F or W. The order of the fields is clone size, J gene, D gene, V gene, CDR3 DNA, CDR3 protein. D genes are given only for firm matches. Rows give clone size only sometimes, using once, few, many, or a class for an expanded clone.

>-|TRBJ1-5|-|TRBV18
TGTGCCAGCTCACCACCAGGGTATCAGCCCCAGCATTTT
CASSPPGYQPQHF
>-|TRBJ2-3|TRBD1|TRBV5-1
TGCGCCAGCAGGACAGGGGTAGGAGATACGCAGTATTTT
CASRTGVGDTQYF
>-|TRBJ2-7|TRBD1|TRBV30
TGTGCCTGGAGTGTAGGTCCTTCAGGGGGCGGATACGAGCAGTACTTC
CAWSVGPSGGGYEQYF
>-|TRBJ1-2|TRBD1|TRBV5-4
TGTGCCAGCAGCTTGGGGACAGGATTCTATGGCTACACCTTC
CASSLGTGFYGYTF
>-|TRBJ2-1|TRBD2|TRBV11-3
TGTGCCAGCAGCTTATGGGCGGGGGAGTACAATGAGCAGTTCTTC
CASSLWAGEYNEQFF
>-|TRBJ2-1|TRBD1|TRBV11-1
TGTGCCAGCAGCTTAGCGGGACAGGGAAACGATGAGCAGTTCTTC
CASSLAGQGNDEQFF
>-|TRBJ2-7|-|TRBV11-2
TGTGCCAGCATCTATAGGGCCTACGAGCAGTACTTC
CASIYRAYEQYF
>-|TRBJ1-1|-|TRBV4-1
TGCGCCAGCAGCCAAGTGAACACTGAAGCTTTCTTT
CASSQVNTEAFF
>-|TRBJ2-7|-|TRBV4-1
TGCGCCAGCAGCCAAGCGGAGGGGTCCTACGAGCAGTACTTC
CASSQAEGSYEQYF
>-|TRBJ1-5|-|TRBV19
TGTGCCAGTACCCAGGACGAATATCAGCCCCAGCATTTT
CASTQDEYQPQHF
>-|TRBJ1-6|-|TRBV11-2
TGTGCCAGCAGCTCCCGGGGGACCTCTCGCGACTATTCACCCCTCCACTTT
CASSSRGTSRDYSPLHF
>once|TRBJ2-3|TRBD2|TRBV7-2
TGTGCCAGCAGCTTAACCTCAGCGGTAGCGGGAGGAGATACGCAGTATTTT
CASSLTSAVAGGDTQYF
>-|TRBJ2-2|TRBD2|TRBV27
TGTGCCAGCAGTTTACCCAGCGGGAGAAACACCGGGGAGCTGTTTTTT
CASSLPSGRNTGELFF
>-|TRBJ2-3|TRBD2|TRBV10-3
TGTGCCATCAGTGACGTGCTAGCGGGGCAGGCTAGCACAGATACGCAGTATTTT
CAISDVLAGQASTDTQYF
>-|TRBJ2-7|TRBD1|TRBV11-2
TGTGCCAGCAGCTTACTAGTAGGGACAGGGTCGTCAACCTACGAGCAGTACTTC
CASSLLVGTGSSTYEQYF
>-|TRBJ2-7|-|TRBV5-6
TGTGCCAGCAGCTTATTACAGACTACCTACGAGCAGTACTTC
CASSLLQTTYEQYF